Only a few counts were recorded for the clone carrying this TCR beta chain. As yet, its antigen is unknown. These data are taken from a study of radiotherapy plus CTLA-4 blockade in lung cancer. Study summary: Among patients, around 19% showed objective responses, and around 30% had disease control.

Each patient with chemo-refractory metastatic non-small-cell lung cancer was treated with focal radiation plus CTLA-4 blockade using ipilimumab. Study-wide points: Some TCR clones had been derived from tumors. These clones expanded in peripheral blood after radiotherapy plus ipilimumab. Early blood T cell clone changes and increased post-radiation serum interferon-beta were reportedly the strongest response predictors.

The CDR3 consists of 14 residues. The V segment lost 4 bases and the J segment 2 bases; nucleotides outside the gene matches: 2. CDR1 is SGHTA, CDR2 FQGTGA, per germline. Assay: immunoSEQ multiplex PCR; the TCRdb copy retains only in-frame clones and omits some. Altogether tens of thousands of clones are present, 70% to 85% being singletons, with the ten largest covering around 4%. The sample consisted of peripheral blood, taken from a patient treated with radiotherapy plus ipilimumab. The chain joins TRBV7-3 to TRBJ2-3; TRBD1 agrees at 8 bases. The origin of this receptor is a human donor with non-small cell lung cancer who had a partial response to radiotherapy plus ipilimumab. CDR3 amino acids: CASSWTGSTDTQYF. In nucleotides, the CDR3 is TGTGCCAGCAGCTGGACAGGGTCCACAGATACGCAGTATTTT.